A selection of T cell receptor beta chains follows, all from one sample in a study of cytomegalovirus exposure and HLA in healthy donors. Here immunoSEQ multiplex PCR was the method, and the copy in TCRdb shows in-frame clones only, minus some. Counted here are some 320,000 clones, around 90% occurring once; the ten biggest clones make up roughly 1.2%. The specimen was PBMCs. The receptor source for this set is a young woman in good health and CMV-seropositive. The CDR3 runs from the conserved cysteine through the conserved F or W. The order of the fields is D gene, clone size, V gene, J gene, CDR3 protein, CDR3 DNA. The D gene is left open where the match is weak. The size of a clone is reported for some rows only, either as once, few or many, or as a class for expanded clones.

d_gene: -
abundance: -
v_gene: TRBV7-2
j_gene: TRBJ1-3
CDR3aa: CASSGEGSGNTIYF
CDR3nt: TGTGCCAGTTCCGGGGAGGGTTCTGGAAACACCATATATTTT

d_gene: -
abundance: once
v_gene: TRBV11-2
j_gene: TRBJ2-1
CDR3aa: CASRLISVGNEQFF
CDR3nt: TGTGCCAGCAGGCTTATCTCAGTGGGCAATGAGCAGTTCTTC

d_gene: -
abundance: -
v_gene: TRBV4-1
j_gene: TRBJ1-1
CDR3aa: CASSQAFGGHRVEAFF
CDR3nt: TGCGCCAGCAGCCAAGCTTTCGGGGGTCATCGTGTTGAAGCTTTCTTT

d_gene: -
abundance: -
v_gene: TRBV11-1
j_gene: TRBJ1-1
CDR3aa: CASSHRGDEAFF
CDR3nt: TGTGCCAGCAGCCATAGAGGGGATGAAGCTTTCTTT

d_gene: TRBD1
abundance: -
v_gene: TRBV27
j_gene: TRBJ1-4
CDR3aa: CASSLPNTGQNNEKLFF
CDR3nt: TGTGCCAGCAGTCTCCCAAACACGGGACAGAATAATGAAAAACTGTTTTTT

d_gene: -
abundance: -
v_gene: TRBV5-4
j_gene: TRBJ1-1
CDR3aa: CASSRRNRAGTEAFF
CDR3nt: TGTGCCAGCAGCCGGCGTAACCGGGCCGGGACTGAAGCTTTCTTT

d_gene: -
abundance: -
v_gene: TRBV7-2
j_gene: TRBJ1-1
CDR3aa: CASSLGVSGQIMNTEAFF
CDR3nt: TGTGCCAGCAGCTTAGGGGTATCGGGACAAATCATGAACACTGAAGCTTTCTTT

d_gene: -
abundance: -
v_gene: TRBV2
j_gene: TRBJ2-1
CDR3aa: CASSGDGGTYNEQFF
CDR3nt: TGTGCCAGCAGTGGGGATGGCGGGACATACAATGAGCAGTTCTTC

d_gene: -
abundance: -
v_gene: TRBV18
j_gene: TRBJ1-5
CDR3aa: CASSPNTGYSNQPQHF
CDR3nt: TGTGCCAGCTCACCCAACACAGGTTATAGCAATCAGCCCCAGCATTTT

d_gene: -
abundance: -
v_gene: TRBV7-6
j_gene: TRBJ1-2
CDR3aa: CASSSEDRNYGYTF
CDR3nt: TGTGCCAGCAGCTCCGAAGACAGGAACTATGGCTACACCTTC

d_gene: -
abundance: -
v_gene: TRBV11-1
j_gene: TRBJ2-7
CDR3aa: CASSLTPQTPGFQYF
CDR3nt: TGTGCCAGCAGCTTAACACCCCAGACCCCCGGGTTCCAGTACTTC

d_gene: TRBD1
abundance: -
v_gene: TRBV28
j_gene: TRBJ1-2
CDR3aa: CASRPGTGNGYGYTF
CDR3nt: TGTGCCAGCAGACCAGGGACAGGGAATGGCTATGGCTACACCTTC

d_gene: TRBD1
abundance: few
v_gene: TRBV9
j_gene: TRBJ1-5
CDR3aa: CASSLGTGVQPQHF
CDR3nt: TGTGCCAGCAGCCTCGGGACAGGTGTACAGCCCCAGCATTTT

d_gene: -
abundance: -
v_gene: TRBV27
j_gene: TRBJ2-1
CDR3aa: CASSLFDRTATKYNEQFF
CDR3nt: TGTGCCAGCAGTTTATTCGACCGGACAGCCACCAAATACAATGAGCAGTTCTTC

d_gene: -
abundance: few
v_gene: TRBV9
j_gene: TRBJ2-5
CDR3aa: CASSVGGQETQYF
CDR3nt: TGTGCCAGCAGCGTGGGCGGCCAAGAGACCCAGTACTTC

d_gene: -
abundance: once
v_gene: TRBV14
j_gene: TRBJ2-1
CDR3aa: CASSQDLTRTLRNEQFF
CDR3nt: TGTGCCAGCAGCCAAGATTTAACCAGAACTCTCCGCAATGAGCAGTTCTTC

d_gene: TRBD1
abundance: -
v_gene: TRBV28
j_gene: TRBJ2-7
CDR3aa: CASSDRGRYEQYF
CDR3nt: TGTGCCAGCAGCGACAGGGGGCGGTACGAGCAGTACTTC

d_gene: -
abundance: -
v_gene: TRBV6-5
j_gene: TRBJ2-2
CDR3aa: CASSTQTGELFF
CDR3nt: TGTGCCAGCAGTACTCAAACCGGGGAGCTGTTTTTT

d_gene: -
abundance: -
v_gene: TRBV6-5
j_gene: TRBJ2-7
CDR3aa: CASSQAVSYEQYF
CDR3nt: TGTGCCAGCAGTCAGGCAGTTAGCTACGAGCAGTACTTC

d_gene: TRBD2
abundance: -
v_gene: TRBV7-6
j_gene: TRBJ2-3
CDR3aa: CASSLIAGGITDTQYF
CDR3nt: TGTGCCAGCAGCTTAATAGCGGGAGGGATCACAGATACGCAGTATTTT

d_gene: TRBD1
abundance: -
v_gene: TRBV7-2
j_gene: TRBJ1-5
CDR3aa: CASSLQGAMGQPQHF
CDR3nt: TGTGCCAGCAGCCTCCAGGGGGCGATGGGTCAGCCCCAGCATTTT

d_gene: -
abundance: -
v_gene: TRBV29-1
j_gene: TRBJ1-2
CDR3aa: CSARGPNYGYTF
CDR3nt: TGCAGCGCTCGGGGCCCCAACTATGGCTACACCTTC

d_gene: -
abundance: -
v_gene: TRBV4-3
j_gene: TRBJ1-4
CDR3aa: CASSQEAGLGPNEKLFF
CDR3nt: TGCGCCAGCAGCCAAGAAGCAGGGCTCGGGCCTAATGAAAAACTGTTTTTT

d_gene: -
abundance: -
v_gene: TRBV4-3
j_gene: TRBJ2-3
CDR3aa: CASSRLGTPRDTQYF
CDR3nt: TGCGCCAGCAGCCGACTGGGTACCCCCCGAGATACGCAGTATTTT

d_gene: -
abundance: -
v_gene: TRBV19
j_gene: TRBJ1-3
CDR3aa: CASSILAGAGNTIYF
CDR3nt: TGTGCCAGTAGTATATTGGCAGGGGCTGGAAACACCATATATTTT

d_gene: -
abundance: once
v_gene: TRBV25-1
j_gene: TRBJ2-7
CDR3aa: CASSKSETVAEQYF
CDR3nt: TGTGCCAGCAGTAAAAGCGAGACAGTCGCCGAGCAGTACTTC

d_gene: -
abundance: -
v_gene: TRBV27
j_gene: TRBJ1-1
CDR3aa: CASRVGNTEAFF
CDR3nt: TGTGCCAGCAGGGTAGGGAACACTGAAGCTTTCTTT

d_gene: TRBD2
abundance: once
v_gene: TRBV14
j_gene: TRBJ2-3
CDR3aa: CASSDRGTSGSSDTQYF
CDR3nt: TGTGCCAGCAGCGATCGCGGGACTAGCGGGAGCAGTGATACGCAGTATTTT

d_gene: TRBD2
abundance: -
v_gene: TRBV18
j_gene: TRBJ2-7
CDR3aa: CASSPPGGSIYEQYF
CDR3nt: TGTGCCAGCTCACCACCGGGGGGGTCCATCTACGAGCAGTACTTC

d_gene: TRBD1
abundance: -
v_gene: TRBV5-1
j_gene: TRBJ2-3
CDR3aa: CASSGGTGDTDTQYF
CDR3nt: TGCGCCAGCAGCGGAGGGACAGGGGACACAGATACGCAGTATTTT

d_gene: -
abundance: -
v_gene: TRBV6-5
j_gene: TRBJ1-1
CDR3aa: CASSYRGSEAFF
CDR3nt: TGTGCCAGCAGTTACAGGGGTAGTGAAGCTTTCTTT

d_gene: -
abundance: once
v_gene: TRBV5-1
j_gene: TRBJ1-4
CDR3aa: CASTLGLVGEKLFF
CDR3nt: TGCGCCAGCACATTGGGCCTAGTAGGAGAAAAACTGTTTTTT

d_gene: TRBD1
abundance: -
v_gene: TRBV30
j_gene: TRBJ1-5
CDR3aa: CAWRAGGNQPQHF
CDR3nt: TGTGCCTGGAGGGCAGGGGGAAATCAGCCCCAGCATTTT

d_gene: -
abundance: -
v_gene: TRBV4-3
j_gene: TRBJ2-1
CDR3aa: CASSPADQPLEQFF
CDR3nt: TGCGCCAGCAGCCCAGCGGACCAACCCTTAGAGCAGTTCTTC

d_gene: -
abundance: -
v_gene: TRBV28
j_gene: TRBJ1-5
CDR3aa: CASSFLSGVQPQHF
CDR3nt: TGTGCCAGCAGTTTTCTATCAGGGGTTCAGCCCCAGCATTTT

d_gene: -
abundance: few
v_gene: TRBV9
j_gene: TRBJ1-2
CDR3aa: CASSVGGTHANYGYTF
CDR3nt: TGTGCCAGCAGCGTAGGGGGGACCCACGCTAACTATGGCTACACCTTC

d_gene: -
abundance: -
v_gene: TRBV4-3
j_gene: TRBJ1-2
CDR3aa: CASSQDFSGWRYGYTF
CDR3nt: TGCGCCAGCAGCCAAGATTTTTCCGGGTGGAGGTATGGCTACACCTTC

d_gene: -
abundance: -
v_gene: TRBV6-5
j_gene: TRBJ1-2
CDR3aa: CASSWSRAYGYTF
CDR3nt: TGTGCCAGCAGTTGGTCCAGGGCCTATGGCTACACCTTC

d_gene: -
abundance: -
v_gene: TRBV9
j_gene: TRBJ1-1
CDR3aa: CASSVDGRSGLTEAFF
CDR3nt: TGTGCCAGCAGCGTAGATGGGCGAAGTGGGCTCACTGAAGCTTTCTTT

d_gene: -
abundance: few
v_gene: TRBV6-4
j_gene: TRBJ2-1
CDR3aa: CASSETGRNNEQFF
CDR3nt: TGTGCCAGCAGTGAGACAGGGAGGAACAATGAGCAGTTCTTC

d_gene: -
abundance: few
v_gene: TRBV28
j_gene: TRBJ2-7
CDR3aa: CASSSGLLYEQYF
CDR3nt: TGTGCCAGCAGTTCCGGACTTCTCTACGAGCAGTACTTC

d_gene: TRBD1
abundance: -
v_gene: TRBV27
j_gene: TRBJ1-2
CDR3aa: CASSLTGSIDGYTF
CDR3nt: TGTGCCAGCAGTTTGACAGGGTCCATAGATGGCTACACCTTC

d_gene: TRBD2
abundance: -
v_gene: TRBV7-3
j_gene: TRBJ2-7
CDR3aa: CASSPAGGHEQYF
CDR3nt: TGTGCCAGCAGCCCAGCGGGAGGCCACGAGCAGTACTTC